This is a list of T cell receptor beta chains from one sample in a study of shared clonotypes between healthy human individuals. Measured with immunoSEQ multiplex PCR; TCRdb has only the in-frame clones, and not every one. The sample shows over a million clones, around 75% of them seen only once. Sequenced sample: memory CD4+ T cells sorted from blood. These receptors came from a man aged 18 to 35 in good health. The CDR3 runs from the conserved cysteine through the conserved F or W. A D gene is named only where the DNA matches it firmly. Not all rows give a size; the values are once, few, many and, for expanded clones, a class.

D	size	V	J	length	CDR3	DNA
-	-	TRBV7-9	TRBJ1-3	13	CASSSRGRNTIYF	TGTGCCAGCAGCTCCCGAGGCAGAAACACCATATATTTT
TRBD2	-	TRBV15	TRBJ2-1	15	CATKISGSSYNEQFF	TGTGCCACCAAGATAAGCGGGAGCTCCTACAATGAGCAGTTCTTC
TRBD2	-	TRBV7-2	TRBJ2-2	16	CASSLVLAGITGELFF	TGTGCCAGCAGCTTAGTCCTAGCGGGAATCACCGGGGAGCTGTTTTTT
-	-	TRBV28	TRBJ1-6	14	CASSPQGYNSPLHF	TGTGCCAGCAGTCCCCAGGGATACAATTCACCCCTCCACTTT
TRBD1	few	TRBV11-3	TRBJ2-7	14	CASSPGTVSYEQYF	TGTGCCAGCAGCCCCGGGACAGTTTCCTACGAGCAGTACTTC
-	few	TRBV28	TRBJ2-7	13	CASSKNRGYEQYF	TGTGCCAGCAGTAAAAACCGGGGTTACGAGCAGTACTTC
TRBD2	-	TRBV5-1	TRBJ2-7	17	CATRRGLAGEPGYEQYF	TGCGCCACCCGGCGGGGTCTAGCGGGAGAACCAGGCTACGAGCAGTACTTC
-	-	TRBV5-4	TRBJ2-3	14	CASSFTSLSDTQYF	TGTGCCAGCAGCTTCACCAGCTTATCAGATACGCAGTATTTT
TRBD1	-	TRBV6-6	TRBJ1-2	14	CASSPGQGNYGYTF	TGTGCCAGCAGTCCGGGACAGGGGAACTATGGCTACACCTTC
-	many	TRBV27	TRBJ2-7	15	CASSPRSGSTYEQYF	TGTGCCAGCAGCCCTCGGTCGGGGTCCACCTACGAGCAGTACTTC
-	-	TRBV11-2	TRBJ2-5	11	CASSPLETQYF	TGTGCCAGCAGCCCTCTAGAGACCCAGTACTTC
TRBD1	-	TRBV6-1	TRBJ1-1	15	CASSEADRGNTEAFF	TGTGCCAGCAGTGAAGCGGACAGGGGGAACACTGAAGCTTTCTTT
TRBD1	-	TRBV19	TRBJ2-7	14	CASSIPDRGHEQYF	TGTGCCAGTAGTATCCCGGACAGGGGGCACGAGCAGTACTTC
-	-	TRBV5-1	TRBJ2-7	16	CASSLADSAAYYEQYF	TGCGCCAGCAGCTTGGCCGACAGCGCTGCTTACTACGAGCAGTACTTC
TRBD2	once	TRBV5-1	TRBJ2-3	16	CASSLTSGTFTDTQYF	TGCGCCAGCAGCCTGACTAGCGGCACCTTTACAGATACGCAGTATTTT
-	-	TRBV30	TRBJ2-7	13	CAWSQREGDEQYF	TGTGCCTGGAGTCAACGAGAGGGGGACGAGCAGTACTTC
-	-	TRBV9	TRBJ2-1	16	CASSPDPQRRSNEQFF	TGTGCCAGCAGCCCCGACCCCCAGCGGAGAAGCAATGAGCAGTTCTTC
-	few	TRBV5-5	TRBJ1-5	15	CASSFDGNSNQPQHF	TGTGCCAGCAGCTTTGACGGAAATAGCAATCAGCCCCAGCATTTT
-	-	TRBV5-6	TRBJ2-6	16	CASSFTLSSGANVLTF	TGTGCCAGCAGCTTCACTTTGAGCTCTGGGGCCAACGTCCTGACTTTC
-	-	TRBV10-1	TRBJ2-5	14	CASSESVGQETQYF	TGCGCCAGCAGTGAGTCGGTGGGGCAAGAGACCCAGTACTTC
-	once	TRBV19	TRBJ1-3	16	CASKREFASGNTREDF	-
TRBD1	few	TRBV6-1	TRBJ1-5	15	CASRFGQGAGQPQHF	TGTGCCAGCAGATTCGGACAGGGGGCAGGGCAGCCCCAGCATTTT
-	many	TRBV7-7	TRBJ2-5	13	CASSSLASETQYF	TGTGCTAGCAGCTCTCTAGCGTCGGAGACCCAGTACTTC
-	-	TRBV18	TRBJ1-1	20	CASSPRAPTIREMSNTEAFF	TGTGCCAGCTCACCACGGGCTCCCACTATCAGGGAGATGTCGAACACTGAAGCTTTCTTT
TRBD1	few	TRBV7-9	TRBJ2-1	12	CASRPQGANPFF	TGTGCCAGCAGACCACAGGGGGCCAACCCGTTCTTC
-	-	TRBV5-4	TRBJ2-3	16	CASSRQGGGGTDTQYF	TGTGCCAGCAGCCGGCAGGGAGGGGGGGGCACAGATACGCAGTATTTT
-	-	TRBV6-6	TRBJ2-1	16	CASSYEDQPLGPGQFF	TGTGCCAGCAGTTACGAGGACCAACCCTTGGGGCCGGGGCAGTTCTTC
TRBD2	-	TRBV9	TRBJ2-3	16	CASSVVGLASTDTQYF	TGTGCCAGCAGCGTAGTGGGACTAGCATCCACAGATACGCAGTATTTT
TRBD1	-	TRBV10-3	TRBJ2-7	14	CAISETGTGDEQYF	TGTGCCATCAGTGAAACCGGGACAGGGGACGAGCAGTACTTC
-	-	TRBV27	TRBJ1-2	13	CASSSKRHYGYTF	TGTGCCAGCAGTTCGAAAAGGCACTATGGCTACACCTTC
TRBD1	-	TRBV18	TRBJ2-2	16	CASSPGQVTNTGELFF	TGTGCCAGCTCACCCGGACAGGTGACGAACACCGGGGAGCTGTTTTTT
-	-	TRBV19	TRBJ2-2	15	CASSIGLLNTGELFF	TGTGCCAGTAGTATAGGACTCCTAAACACCGGGGAGCTGTTTTTT
-	-	TRBV5-4	TRBJ1-3	14	CASSLQGSGNTIYF	TGTGCCAGCAGTTTACAGGGTTCCGGAAACACCATATATTTT
-	-	TRBV11-3	TRBJ2-2	15	CASSLEGGNTGELFF	TGTGCCAGCAGCTTAGAGGGCGGGAACACCGGGGAGCTGTTTTTT
TRBD1	few	TRBV4-1	TRBJ2-1	16	CASNYQGASSYNEQFF	TGCGCCAGCAACTATCAGGGGGCCAGCTCCTACAATGAGCAGTTCTTC
-	many	TRBV30	TRBJ2-2	14	CAWSVTGRTGELFF	TGTGCCTGGAGTGTAACAGGGCGCACCGGGGAGCTGTTTTTT
TRBD1	once	TRBV7-9	TRBJ1-6	15	CASSLATGGGSPLHF	TGTGCCAGCAGCTTAGCGACAGGGGGCGGTTCACCCCTCCACTTT
-	-	TRBV5-5	TRBJ1-2	14	CASSLMGEGYGYTF	TGTGCCAGCAGCTTGATGGGGGAAGGCTATGGCTACACCTTC
-	-	TRBV18	TRBJ1-5	16	CASSPQVGSANQPQHF	TGTGCCAGCTCACCACAAGTAGGGTCGGCAAATCAGCCCCAGCATTTT
-	-	TRBV5-1	TRBJ2-5	14	CASSLVGNGETQYF	TGCGCCAGCAGCTTGGTAGGGAACGGAGAGACCCAGTACTTC
-	-	TRBV29-1	TRBJ1-4	12	CTVNAGGEKLFF	TGCACCGTAAATGCCGGGGGTGAAAAACTGTTTTTT
-	-	TRBV30	TRBJ1-2	15	CAWRVGLSANYGYTF	TGTGCCTGGAGGGTAGGATTATCCGCTAACTATGGCTACACCTTC
TRBD1	-	TRBV5-8	TRBJ2-7	19	CASSLAGDLMGQGSYEQYF	TGTGCCAGCAGCTTGGCCGGCGACCTAATGGGACAGGGATCCTACGAGCAGTACTTC